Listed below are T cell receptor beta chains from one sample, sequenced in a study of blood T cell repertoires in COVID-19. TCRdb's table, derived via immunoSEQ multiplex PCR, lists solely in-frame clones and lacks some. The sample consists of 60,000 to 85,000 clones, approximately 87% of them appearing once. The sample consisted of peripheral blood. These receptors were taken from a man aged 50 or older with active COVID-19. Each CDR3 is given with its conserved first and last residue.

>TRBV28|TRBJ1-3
CASLLAPGNSGNTIYF
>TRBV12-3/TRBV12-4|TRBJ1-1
CASSRRNTEAFF
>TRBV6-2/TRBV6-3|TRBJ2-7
CASSYGVEKGAQNF
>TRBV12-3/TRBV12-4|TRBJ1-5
CASSTKGVQPQHF
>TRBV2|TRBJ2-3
CASSGPLAGRSDTQYF
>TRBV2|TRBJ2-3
CASSEGDRAADTQYF
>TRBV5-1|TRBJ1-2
CASSLETVNYGYTF
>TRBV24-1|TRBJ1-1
CATRSSMNTEAFF
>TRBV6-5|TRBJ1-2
CASSYLVTLPSYGYTF
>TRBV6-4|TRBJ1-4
CASSVHRGRTNEKLFF
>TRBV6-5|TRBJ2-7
CASSYSGSGSYEQYF
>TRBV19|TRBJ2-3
CASNFGEDTQYF
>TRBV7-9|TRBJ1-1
CASSPSPRLGYTEAFF
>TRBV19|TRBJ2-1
CASSVEILANNEQFF